These T cell receptor beta chains were read from a single sample in a study of human T cells and chemical hapten exposure. TCRdb called the RACE reads again in MiXCR, with one record for every CDR3 protein. The sample holds 180,000 or so distinct CDR3 sequences, about 14% seen once. The material sequenced was whole blood, taken in connection with sensitization to the hapten diphenylcyclopropenone (DPC). All receptors come from a woman aged 25 to 45 with alopecia areata. Some clones in this sample may be carry-over from other donors' samples. The conserved cysteine and the conserved F or W are not part of the CDR3 here. Fields, in order: V gene, clone size, CDR3 protein. Clone size is stated in some rows and not others, as once, few, many or a class when expanded.

TRBV29-1 . SVHGPVY
TRBV11-2 many ASSLDRAGGNSPLH
TRBV20-1 few SARDPSWGNQPQH
TRBV3-1 . ASSQDFGDSASTGELF
TRBV28 few ASSSPPGGYGYT
TRBV11-2 . AGSFPVADTQY
TRBV15 few ATSYGQGLTDTQY
TRBV6-2/TRBV6-3 few ASSSGAGEQY
TRBV6-1 few ASTEGDTGELF
TRBV6-2/TRBV6-3 . ASRIALSSYNEQF
TRBV15 . ATSRAGNGYT
TRBV6-5 many ASSYESGEKLF
TRBV5-1 many ASSQNRIRDGAF
TRBV27 many ASSYQGVDTQY
TRBV3-1 many ASSQDLWRPNYGYT
TRBV7-8 few ASSPTVDTQY
TRBV29-1 . SAGNTEAF
TRBV3-1 . ASSQEAPGINEQF
TRBV29-1 . SVGQGANYGYT
TRBV27 . AGSGQGTGSYEQY
TRBV6-2/TRBV6-3 many ASSYSTGIYGYT
TRBV11-2 once ASSSPGRNSYEQY
TRBV28 . ASGDSTDTQY
TRBV28 few ASRSGGNTEAF
TRBV5-1 . ASRQAGGEQY
TRBV5-4 few ASSFATGLETQY
TRBV5-1 . ASASTNEQF
TRBV7-2 . ATVSPKTGRGYT
TRBV2 many ASSVENEQF
TRBV19 few ASSAPTGGGYEQY
TRBV7-2 few ASSLPQRASGRAYEQY
TRBV6-1 . ASSAREVNQPQH
TRBV6-5 many ASSYAGSARGYT
TRBV6-5 few ASSSSGTANSPLH
TRBV18 . ASSPPYSRSNGYT
TRBV6-2/TRBV6-3 few ASSYSGVNYEQY
TRBV28 . ASSPLTGSGGYGYT
TRBV6-6 . ASSYRVLGGEQY
TRBV13 . ASSALAGSIDTQY
TRBV7-2 few ASALRVTDTQY
TRBV5-4 . ASSPGLAGTEQY
TRBV27 . ASSWVTGGDSPLH
TRBV27 few ASSFWGRGQF
TRBV29-1 . SVATVPGGAKSYEQY
TRBV7-2 few ASSPRQGLVISGNTIY
TRBV4-3 . ASSQEAGGSYEQY
TRBV21-1 . ASSKSGRFNSPLH
TRBV7-8 few ASSLATGIFLL
TRBV4-3 . ASSQRVGDTQY
TRBV12-3/TRBV12-4 once ASNGQGKETQY
TRBV4-1 few ASSQALLYTEAF
TRBV19 few ASSESGRPYNEQF
TRBV9 . ASSVWDSDTQY
TRBV28 . AVGRDTQY
TRBV10-2 . ASRTRLAVTDTQY
TRBV20-1 few SATLTSGRADTQY
TRBV5-1 . ASSRDRGRNEQF
TRBV5-3 . ARSLGGLHYEQY
TRBV5-6 few ASSNMNTEAF
TRBV27 few ASSPGSPYQETQY